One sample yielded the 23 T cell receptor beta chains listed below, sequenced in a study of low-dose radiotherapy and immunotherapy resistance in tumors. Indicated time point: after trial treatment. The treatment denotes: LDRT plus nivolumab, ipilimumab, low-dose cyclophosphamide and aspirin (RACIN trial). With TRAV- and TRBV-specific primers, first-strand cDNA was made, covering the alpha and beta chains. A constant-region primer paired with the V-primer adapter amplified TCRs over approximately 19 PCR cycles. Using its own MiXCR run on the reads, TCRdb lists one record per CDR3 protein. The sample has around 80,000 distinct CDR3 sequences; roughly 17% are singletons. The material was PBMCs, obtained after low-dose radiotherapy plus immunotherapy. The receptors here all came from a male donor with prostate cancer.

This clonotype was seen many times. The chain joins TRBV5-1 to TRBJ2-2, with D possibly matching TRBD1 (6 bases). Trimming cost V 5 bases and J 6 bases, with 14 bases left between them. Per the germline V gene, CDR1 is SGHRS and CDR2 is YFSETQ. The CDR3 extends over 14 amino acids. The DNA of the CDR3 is TGCGCCAGCAGGGAGGCAGGGGTCGCCGGGGAGCTGTTTTTT. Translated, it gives CASREAGVAGELFF.

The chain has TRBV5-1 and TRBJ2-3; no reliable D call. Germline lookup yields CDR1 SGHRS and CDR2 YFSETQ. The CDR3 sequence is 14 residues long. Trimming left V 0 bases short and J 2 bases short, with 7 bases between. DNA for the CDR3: TGCGCCAGCAGCTTGGATCAGGTCACAGATACGCAGTATTTT. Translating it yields CASSLDQVTDTQYF.

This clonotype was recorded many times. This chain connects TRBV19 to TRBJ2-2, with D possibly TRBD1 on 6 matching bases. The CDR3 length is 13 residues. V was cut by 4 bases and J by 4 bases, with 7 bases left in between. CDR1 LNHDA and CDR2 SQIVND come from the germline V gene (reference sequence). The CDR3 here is CASSKQGTGELFF. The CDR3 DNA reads TGTGCCAGTAGTAAACAGGGCACCGGGGAGCTGTTTTTT.

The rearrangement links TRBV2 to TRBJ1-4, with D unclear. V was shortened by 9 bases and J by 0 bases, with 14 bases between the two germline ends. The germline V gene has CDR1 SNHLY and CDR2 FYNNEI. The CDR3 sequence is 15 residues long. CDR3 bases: TGTGCCAGTACCCTAGGGCAGGCAACTAATGAAAAACTGTTTTTT. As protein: CASTLGQATNEKLFF.

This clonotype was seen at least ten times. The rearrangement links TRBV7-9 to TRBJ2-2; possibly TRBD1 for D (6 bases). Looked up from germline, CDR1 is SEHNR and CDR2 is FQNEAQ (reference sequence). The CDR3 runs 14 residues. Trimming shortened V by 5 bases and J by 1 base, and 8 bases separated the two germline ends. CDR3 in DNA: TGTGCCAGCAGCACGACAGGGAACACCGGGGAGCTGTTTTTT. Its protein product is CASSTTGNTGELFF.

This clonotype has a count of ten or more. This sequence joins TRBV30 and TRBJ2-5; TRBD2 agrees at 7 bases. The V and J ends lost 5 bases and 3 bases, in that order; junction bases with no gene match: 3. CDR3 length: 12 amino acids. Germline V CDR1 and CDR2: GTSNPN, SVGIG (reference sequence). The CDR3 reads CAWEGLKETQYF. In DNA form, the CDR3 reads TGTGCCTGGGAGGGACTAAAAGAGACCCAGTACTTC.

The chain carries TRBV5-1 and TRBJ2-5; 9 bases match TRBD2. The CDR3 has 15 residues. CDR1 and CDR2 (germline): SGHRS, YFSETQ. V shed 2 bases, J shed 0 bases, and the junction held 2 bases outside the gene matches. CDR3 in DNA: TGCGCCAGCAGCTTATCTAGCGGGAACCAAGAGACCCAGTACTTC. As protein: CASSLSSGNQETQYF.

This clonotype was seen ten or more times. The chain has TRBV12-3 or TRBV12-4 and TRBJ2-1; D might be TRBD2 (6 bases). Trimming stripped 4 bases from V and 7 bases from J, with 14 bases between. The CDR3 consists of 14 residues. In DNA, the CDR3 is TGTGCCAGCAGTTCCGGGACTCGGGAGAATGAGCAGTTCTTC. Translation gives CASSSGTRENEQFF.

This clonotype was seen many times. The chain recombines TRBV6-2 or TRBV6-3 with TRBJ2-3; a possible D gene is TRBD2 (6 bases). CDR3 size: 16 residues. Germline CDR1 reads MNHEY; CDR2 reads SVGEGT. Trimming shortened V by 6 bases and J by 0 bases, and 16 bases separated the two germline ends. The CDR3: CASRGRDSSSTDTQYF. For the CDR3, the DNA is TGTGCCAGCAGAGGACGGGACTCATCAAGCACAGATACGCAGTATTTT.

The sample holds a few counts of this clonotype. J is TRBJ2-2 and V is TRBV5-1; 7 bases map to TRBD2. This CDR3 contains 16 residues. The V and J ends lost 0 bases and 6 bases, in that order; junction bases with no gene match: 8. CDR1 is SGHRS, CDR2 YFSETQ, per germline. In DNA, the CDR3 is TGCGCCAGCAGCTTGGACCTAGCGGTGTCACCCGGGGAGCTGTTTTTT. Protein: CASSLDLAVSPGELFF.

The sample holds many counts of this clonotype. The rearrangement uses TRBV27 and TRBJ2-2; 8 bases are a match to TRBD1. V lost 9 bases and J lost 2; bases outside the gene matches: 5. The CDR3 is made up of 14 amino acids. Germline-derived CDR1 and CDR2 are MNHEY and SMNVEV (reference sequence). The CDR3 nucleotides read TGTGCCAGTACCGGACAGGGCAACACCGGGGAGCTGTTTTTT. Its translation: CASTGQGNTGELFF.

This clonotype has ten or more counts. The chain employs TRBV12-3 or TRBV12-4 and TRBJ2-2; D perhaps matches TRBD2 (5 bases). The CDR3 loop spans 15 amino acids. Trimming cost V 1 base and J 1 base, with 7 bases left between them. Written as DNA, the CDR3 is TGTGCCAGCAGTTTAGGGAGCGGGAACACCGGGGAGCTGTTTTTT. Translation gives CASSLGSGNTGELFF.

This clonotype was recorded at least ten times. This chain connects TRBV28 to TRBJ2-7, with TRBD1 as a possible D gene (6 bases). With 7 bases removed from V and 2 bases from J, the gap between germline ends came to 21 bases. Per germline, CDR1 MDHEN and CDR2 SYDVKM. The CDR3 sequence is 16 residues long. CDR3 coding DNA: TGTGCCAGCATTGGGATTGGCCGGGACACTACCTACGAGCAGTACTTC. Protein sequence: CASIGIGRDTTYEQYF.

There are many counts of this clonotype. The CDR3 protein is CASSQDLIGSWDNEQFF. The CDR3 DNA sequence: TGTGCCAGCAGCCAAGATCTGATCGGGAGCTGGGACAATGAGCAGTTCTTC. The gene calls are TRBV4-2 and TRBJ2-1, with D perhaps matching TRBD2 (6 bases). The V gene's germline CDR1 is LGHNA and CDR2 YNFKEQ. The V end lost 0 bases, the J end lost 5 bases, and 17 bases lay between the germline ends. This CDR3 contains 17 residues.

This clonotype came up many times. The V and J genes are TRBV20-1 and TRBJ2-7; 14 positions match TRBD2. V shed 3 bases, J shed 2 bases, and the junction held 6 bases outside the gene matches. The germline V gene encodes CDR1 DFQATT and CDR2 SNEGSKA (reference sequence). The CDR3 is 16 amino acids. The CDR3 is CSARTSGRVGPYEQYF. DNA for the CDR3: TGCAGTGCTAGGACTAGCGGGAGGGTCGGCCCCTACGAGCAGTACTTC.

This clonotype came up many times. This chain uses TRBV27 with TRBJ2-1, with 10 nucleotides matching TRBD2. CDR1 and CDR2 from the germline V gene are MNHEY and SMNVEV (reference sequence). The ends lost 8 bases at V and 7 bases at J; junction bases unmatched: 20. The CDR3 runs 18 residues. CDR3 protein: CASSLSRSGRASVNEQFF. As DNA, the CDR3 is TGTGCCAGCTCCCTGTCGAGAAGCGGGAGGGCCTCAGTGAATGAGCAGTTCTTC.

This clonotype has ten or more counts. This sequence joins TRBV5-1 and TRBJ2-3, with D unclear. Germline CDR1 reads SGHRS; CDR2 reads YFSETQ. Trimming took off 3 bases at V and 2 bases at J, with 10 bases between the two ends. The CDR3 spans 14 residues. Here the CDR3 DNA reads TGCGCCAGCAGCTCTACCGGGTCCACAGATACGCAGTATTTT. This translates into CASSSTGSTDTQYF.

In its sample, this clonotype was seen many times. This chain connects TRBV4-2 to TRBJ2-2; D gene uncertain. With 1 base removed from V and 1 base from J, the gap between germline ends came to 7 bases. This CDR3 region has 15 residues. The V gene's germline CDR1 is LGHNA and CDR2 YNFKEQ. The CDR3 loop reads CASSQAHLNTGELFF. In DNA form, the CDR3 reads TGTGCCAGCAGCCAAGCCCACTTGAACACCGGGGAGCTGTTTTTT.

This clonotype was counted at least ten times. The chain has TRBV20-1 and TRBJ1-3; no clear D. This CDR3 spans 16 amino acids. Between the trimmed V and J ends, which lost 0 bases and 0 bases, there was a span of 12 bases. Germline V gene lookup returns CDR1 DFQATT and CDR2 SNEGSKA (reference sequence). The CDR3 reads CSARDSKGSSGNTIYF. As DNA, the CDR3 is TGCAGTGCTAGAGATAGTAAAGGGAGCTCTGGAAACACCATATATTTT.

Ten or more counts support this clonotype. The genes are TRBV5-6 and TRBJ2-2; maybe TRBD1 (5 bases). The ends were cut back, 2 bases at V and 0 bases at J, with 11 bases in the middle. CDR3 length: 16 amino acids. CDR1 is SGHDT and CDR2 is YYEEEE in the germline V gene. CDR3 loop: CASSFRGAANTGELFF. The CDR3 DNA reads TGTGCCAGCAGCTTTCGTGGGGCCGCGAACACCGGGGAGCTGTTTTTT.

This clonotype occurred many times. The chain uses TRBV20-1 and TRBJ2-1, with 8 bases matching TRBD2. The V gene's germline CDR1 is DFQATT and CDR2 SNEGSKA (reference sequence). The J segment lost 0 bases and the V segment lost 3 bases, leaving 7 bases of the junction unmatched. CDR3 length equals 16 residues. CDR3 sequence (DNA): TGCAGTGCTAGGGACTTAGCGGGGAGCTCCTACAATGAGCAGTTCTTC. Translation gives CSARDLAGSSYNEQFF.

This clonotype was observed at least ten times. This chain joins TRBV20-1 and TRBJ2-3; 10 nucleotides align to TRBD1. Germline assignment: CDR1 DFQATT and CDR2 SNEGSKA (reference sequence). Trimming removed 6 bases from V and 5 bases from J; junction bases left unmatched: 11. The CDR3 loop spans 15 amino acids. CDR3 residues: CSADPGTGDQDTQYF. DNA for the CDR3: TGCAGTGCGGACCCCGGGACAGGGGATCAAGATACGCAGTATTTT.

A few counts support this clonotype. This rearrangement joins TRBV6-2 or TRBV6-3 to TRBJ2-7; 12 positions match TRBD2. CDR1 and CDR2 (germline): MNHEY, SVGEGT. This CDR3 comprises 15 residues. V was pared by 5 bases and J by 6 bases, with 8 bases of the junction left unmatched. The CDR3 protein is CASSLGLAGIIEQYF. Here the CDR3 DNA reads TGTGCCAGCAGTCTCGGACTAGCGGGAATAATCGAGCAGTACTTC.